Sequencing of this T cell receptor (beta chain) was carried out in a study of spatial heterogeneity in lung cancer. V lost 0 bases and J 3 bases, leaving 15 bases between the germline ends. This CDR3 comprises 16 residues. Germline assignment: CDR1 MGHRA and CDR2 YSYEKL. General observations from the study: Among blood samples, ubiquitous expanded tumor TCRs appeared more at resection than at follow-up.

Notes on this clonotype: What it binds is unknown.

Time point given: sample taken at primary tumor resection. Samples came from 72 TRACERx patients with untreated early-stage lung cancer. A single record per CDR3 protein comes from TCRdb applying MiXCR to the 5' RACE reads. The sample carries roughly 80,000 distinct CDR3 sequences, around 7.8% recorded once. Sequencing was performed on PBMCs, taken at surgery. The source of this sequence is a male donor with early-stage non-small cell lung cancer. The chain carries TRBV4-1 and TRBJ2-7, with D perhaps TRBD2 (5 bases). The CDR3 nucleotides read TGCGCCAGCAGCCAAGAATTGGGCGGGTTTGTCTACGAGCAGTACTTC. As protein: CASSQELGGFVYEQYF.